This T cell receptor (beta chain) stems from a study of monozygotic twins with inflammatory bowel disease. Following a re-call of the 5' RACE reads, TCRdb has one entry per CDR3 protein and lacks DNA. The sample spans approximately 140,000 distinct CDR3 sequences; the ten largest clones claim 2% to 3%. The CDR3 contains 14 residues. Per the germline V gene, CDR1 is DFQATT and CDR2 is SNEGSKA (reference sequence). The TCR originated in a human donor with ulcerative colitis or Crohn's disease, or a healthy co-twin of an affected twin (not recorded which). Sequenced material: blood. The chain links TRBV20-1 to TRBJ2-3; TCRdb outputs TRBD1, but without DNA this stays unchecked. The CDR3 loop is CSALQRGLTDTQYF.